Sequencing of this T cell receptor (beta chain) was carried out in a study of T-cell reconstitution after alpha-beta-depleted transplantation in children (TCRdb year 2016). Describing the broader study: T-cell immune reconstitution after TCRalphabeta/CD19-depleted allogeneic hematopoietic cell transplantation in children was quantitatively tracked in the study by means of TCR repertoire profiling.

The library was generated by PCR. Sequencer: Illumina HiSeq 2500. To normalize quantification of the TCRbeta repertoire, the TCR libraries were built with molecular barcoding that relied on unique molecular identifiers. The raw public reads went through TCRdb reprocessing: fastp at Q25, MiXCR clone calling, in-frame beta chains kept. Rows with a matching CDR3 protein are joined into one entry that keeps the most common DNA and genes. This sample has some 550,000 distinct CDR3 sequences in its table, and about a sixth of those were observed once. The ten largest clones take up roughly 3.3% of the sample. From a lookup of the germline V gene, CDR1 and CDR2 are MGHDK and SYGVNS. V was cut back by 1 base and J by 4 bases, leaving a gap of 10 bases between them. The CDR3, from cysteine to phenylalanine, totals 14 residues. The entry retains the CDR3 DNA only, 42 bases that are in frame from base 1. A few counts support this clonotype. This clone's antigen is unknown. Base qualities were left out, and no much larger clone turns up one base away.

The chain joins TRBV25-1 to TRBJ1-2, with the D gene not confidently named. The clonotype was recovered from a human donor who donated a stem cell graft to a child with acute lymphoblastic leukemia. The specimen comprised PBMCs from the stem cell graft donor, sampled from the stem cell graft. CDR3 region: CASSELLGSYGYTF. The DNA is TGTGCCAGCAGTGAATTGCTGGGGAGCTATGGCTACACCTTC.